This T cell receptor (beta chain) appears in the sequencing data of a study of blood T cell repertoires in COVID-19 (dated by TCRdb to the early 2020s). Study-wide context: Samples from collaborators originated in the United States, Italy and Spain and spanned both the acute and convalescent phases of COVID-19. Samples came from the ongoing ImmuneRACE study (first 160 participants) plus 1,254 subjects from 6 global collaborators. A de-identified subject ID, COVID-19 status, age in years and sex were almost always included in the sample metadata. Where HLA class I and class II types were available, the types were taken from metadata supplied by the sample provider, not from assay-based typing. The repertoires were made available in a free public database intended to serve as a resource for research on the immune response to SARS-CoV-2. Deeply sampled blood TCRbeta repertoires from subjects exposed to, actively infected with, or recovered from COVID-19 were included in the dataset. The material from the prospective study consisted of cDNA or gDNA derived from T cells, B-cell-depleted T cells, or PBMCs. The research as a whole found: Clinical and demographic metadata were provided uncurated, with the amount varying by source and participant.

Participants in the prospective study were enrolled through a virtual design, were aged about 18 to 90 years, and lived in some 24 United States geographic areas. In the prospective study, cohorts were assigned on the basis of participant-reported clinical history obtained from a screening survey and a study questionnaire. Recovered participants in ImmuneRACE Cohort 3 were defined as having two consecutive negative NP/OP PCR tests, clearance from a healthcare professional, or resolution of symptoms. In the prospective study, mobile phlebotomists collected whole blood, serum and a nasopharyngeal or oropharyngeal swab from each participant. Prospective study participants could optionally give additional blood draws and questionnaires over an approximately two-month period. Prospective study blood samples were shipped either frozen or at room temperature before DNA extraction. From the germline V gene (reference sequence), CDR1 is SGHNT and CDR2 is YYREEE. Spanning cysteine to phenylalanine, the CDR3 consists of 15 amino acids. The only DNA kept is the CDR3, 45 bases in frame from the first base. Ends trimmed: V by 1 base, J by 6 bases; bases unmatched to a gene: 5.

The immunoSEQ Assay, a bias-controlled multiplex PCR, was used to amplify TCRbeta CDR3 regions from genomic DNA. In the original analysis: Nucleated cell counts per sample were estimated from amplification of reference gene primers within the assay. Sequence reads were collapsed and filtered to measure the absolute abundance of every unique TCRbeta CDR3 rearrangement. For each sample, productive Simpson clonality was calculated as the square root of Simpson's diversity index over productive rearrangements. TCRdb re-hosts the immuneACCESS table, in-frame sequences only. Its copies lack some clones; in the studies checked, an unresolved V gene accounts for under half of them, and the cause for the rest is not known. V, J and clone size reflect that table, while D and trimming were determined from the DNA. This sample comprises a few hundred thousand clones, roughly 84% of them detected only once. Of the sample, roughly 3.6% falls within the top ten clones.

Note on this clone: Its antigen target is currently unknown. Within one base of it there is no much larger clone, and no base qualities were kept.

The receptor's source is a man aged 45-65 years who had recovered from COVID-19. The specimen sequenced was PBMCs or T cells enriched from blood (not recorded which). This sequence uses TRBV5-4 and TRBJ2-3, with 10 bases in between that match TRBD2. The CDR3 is CASSLRAGGRDTQYF. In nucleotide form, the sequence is TGTGCCAGCAGCTTGAGAGCGGGGGGGAGGGATACGCAGTATTTT. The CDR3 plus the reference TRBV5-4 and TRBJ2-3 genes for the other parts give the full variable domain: ETGVTQSPTHLIKTRGQQVTLRCSSQSGHNTVSWYQQALGQGPQFIFQYYREEENGRGNFPPRFSGLQFPNYSSELNVNALELDDSALYLCASSLRAGGRDTQYFGPGTRLTVL.